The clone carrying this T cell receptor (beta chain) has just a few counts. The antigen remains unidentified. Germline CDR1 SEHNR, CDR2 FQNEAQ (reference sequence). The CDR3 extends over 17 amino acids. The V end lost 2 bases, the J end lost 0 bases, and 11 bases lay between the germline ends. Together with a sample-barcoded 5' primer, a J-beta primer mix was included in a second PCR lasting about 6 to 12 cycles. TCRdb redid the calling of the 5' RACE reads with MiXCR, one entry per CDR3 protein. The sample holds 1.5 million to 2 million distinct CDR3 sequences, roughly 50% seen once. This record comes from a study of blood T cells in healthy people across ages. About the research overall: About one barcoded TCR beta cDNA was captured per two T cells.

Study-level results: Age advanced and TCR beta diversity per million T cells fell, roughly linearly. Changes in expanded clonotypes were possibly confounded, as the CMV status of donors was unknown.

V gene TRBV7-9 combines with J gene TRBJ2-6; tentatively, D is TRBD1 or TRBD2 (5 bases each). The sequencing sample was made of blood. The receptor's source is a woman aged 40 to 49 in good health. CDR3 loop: CASSLRDGISGANVLTF. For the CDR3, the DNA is TGTGCCAGCAGCTTACGGGACGGGATCTCTGGGGCCAACGTCCTGACTTTC.